A selection of T cell receptor beta chains follows, all from one sample in a study of CD8+CD57+ T cells in acquired aplastic anemia. One entry per CDR3 protein, called by TCRdb with MiXCR from the reads. The sample has around 80,000 distinct CDR3 sequences; 55% to 75% are singletons. Material for sequencing was sorted CD4+, CD8+, or CD8+CD57+ T cells (not recorded which) from PBMCs. The source of these receptors is a human donor with aplastic anemia. Each CDR3 is given with its conserved first and last residue. The D gene is left open where the match is weak. Only part of the rows carry a size: once, few, many, or a class if the clone is expanded.

TRBJ2-3	TRBD2	NA	TRBV2	TGTGCCAGCATGGGGGGACTAGCGGGCACAGATACGCAGTATTTT	CASMGGLAGTDTQYF
TRBJ1-2	NA	NA	TRBV2	TGTGCCAGCCTCGATGGCTACACCTTC	CASLDGYTF
TRBJ2-7	NA	few	TRBV19	TGTGCCAGTAGGGAGCGGGACAGTGCTTCCTACGAGCAGTACTTC	CASRERDSASYEQYF
TRBJ1-1	NA	many	TRBV9	TGTGCCAGCGGCAAGTCGAACACTGAAGCTTTCTTT	CASGKSNTEAFF
TRBJ2-7	TRBD2	NA	TRBV11-2	TGTGCCAGCAGCCGGGGGGGACCCTACGAGCAGTACTTC	CASSRGGPYEQYF
TRBJ2-7	TRBD2	NA	TRBV11-2	TGTGCCAGCAGCTTGAGCGGGGGGACGTCCAAGCACGAGCAGTACTTC	CASSLSGGTSKHEQYF
TRBJ1-2	NA	NA	TRBV2	TGTGCCAGCGAAGGGGCAGGGGATGGCTACACCTTC	CASEGAGDGYTF
TRBJ2-5	NA	few	TRBV7-2	TGTGCCAGCAGCTTAAGTACGTTCCCCGCCGAGACCCAGTACTTC	CASSLSTFPAETQYF
TRBJ2-5	NA	NA	TRBV20-1	TGCAGTGCTAGTCAGCAGTGGGAGACCCAGTACTTC	CSASQQWETQYF
TRBJ1-2	NA	NA	TRBV7-9	TGTGCCAGCAGCCAAGTACAGACCTATGGCTACACCTTC	CASSQVQTYGYTF
TRBJ2-5	NA	few	TRBV7-8	TGTGCCAGCAGCTCCCATCCCCGTGAGACCCAGTACTTC	CASSSHPRETQYF
TRBJ2-3	TRBD1	NA	TRBV2	TGTGCCAGCAGTGGGGGACAGCTCAACACAGATACGCAGTATTTT	CASSGGQLNTDTQYF
TRBJ2-7	NA	NA	TRBV25-1	TGTGCCAGCAGTGATTCTCAGGCCTACGAGCAGTACTTC	CASSDSQAYEQYF
TRBJ1-6	NA	NA	TRBV5-1	TGCGCCAGCAGCAGGGACCATCCAGAACCCCTCCACTTT	CASSRDHPEPLHF
TRBJ2-7	TRBD1	NA	TRBV5-4	TGTGCCAGCAGCACCCGGACAGGGATCACCTACGAGCAGTACTTC	CASSTRTGITYEQYF
TRBJ1-2	NA	NA	TRBV20-1	TGCAGTGCTAGAGCAACAGGAGTGGGAGATGGCTACACCTTC	CSARATGVGDGYTF
TRBJ2-3	TRBD2	NA	TRBV13	TGTGCCAGCAGCTCCCGACTAGCGGTAACAGATACGCAGTATTTT	CASSSRLAVTDTQYF
TRBJ1-5	TRBD1	NA	TRBV10-3	TGTGCCACTCGGGACAGGGCCTTCGACCAGCCCCAGCATTTT	CATRDRAFDQPQHF
TRBJ2-7	TRBD2	few	TRBV7-9	TGTGCCAGCACCGGACTAGCGGGGGTTGAGCAGTACTTC	CASTGLAGVEQYF
TRBJ2-3	TRBD2	many	TRBV7-2	TGTGCCAGCAGCTTAGCGCTCGGGGGTAGCGGGAGGTTCCCAGATACGCAGTATTTT	CASSLALGGSGRFPDTQYF
TRBJ2-5	NA	NA	TRBV7-3	TGTGCCAGCAGCCTACCCGGAGAGACCCAGTACTTC	CASSLPGETQYF
TRBJ2-7	TRBD1	NA	TRBV11-1	TGTGCCAGCAGTCCGGGACAGGGCGACTACGAGCAGTACTTC	CASSPGQGDYEQYF
TRBJ1-2	NA	NA	TRBV2	TGTGCCGCCGTACGGGGCGCAGGCTACACCTTC	CAAVRGAGYTF
TRBJ1-6	NA	NA	TRBV12-3/TRBV12-4	TGTGCCAGCAGTCCCGGACGGAGTTATAATTCACCCCTCCACTTT	CASSPGRSYNSPLHF
TRBJ1-1	NA	NA	TRBV6-4	TGTGCCAGCGCTAAGAACCGGTGGACTGAAGCTTTCTTT	CASAKNRWTEAFF
TRBJ1-5	NA	NA	TRBV2	TGTGCCAGCTCAGGGCAGGGCGTCCGTCAGCCCCAGCATTTT	CASSGQGVRQPQHF
TRBJ2-5	NA	few	TRBV15	TGTGCCACCTCCGTGGCAGAGACCCAGTACTTC	CATSVAETQYF
TRBJ2-1	NA	NA	TRBV7-2	TGTGCCAGCAGCCCACCTGGGGATGAGCAGTTCTTC	CASSPPGDEQFF
TRBJ1-6	TRBD1	few	TRBV2	TGTGCCAGCACCGGGACAGGGACTAATTCACCCCTCCACTTT	CASTGTGTNSPLHF
TRBJ2-7	TRBD2	NA	TRBV19	TGTGCCAGTAGTCCGGCCGGGACTAGCGGGGGGGGGATGAGTTTCGAGCAGTACTTC	CASSPAGTSGGGMSFEQYF
TRBJ1-6	NA	many	TRBV4-1	TGCGCCAGCAGCCGGGAGCAGACCTATAATTCACCCCTCCACTTT	CASSREQTYNSPLHF
TRBJ2-7	TRBD2	NA	TRBV20-1	TGCAGTGCCTCCGGAGCAAAAGCGGGAGGTGGTGAGCAGTACTTC	CSASGAKAGGGEQYF
TRBJ2-5	TRBD2	NA	TRBV5-3	TGTGCCAGCAGCCAAGGGACTATTAAAGAGACCCAGTACTTC	CASSQGTIKETQYF
TRBJ2-5	TRBD2	NA	TRBV7-6	TGTGCCAGCAGCGCCGGGACTAGCGGCCTGGGAGAGACCCAGTACTTC	CASSAGTSGLGETQYF
TRBJ2-7	TRBD1	NA	TRBV19	TGTGCCAGTAGTACCTCCTGGACAGGGGGCTACGAGCAGTACTTC	CASSTSWTGGYEQYF
TRBJ2-1	NA	NA	TRBV9	TGTGCCAGGACGGGGCCGAGTAACAATGAGCAGTTCTTC	CARTGPSNNEQFF
TRBJ2-5	TRBD2	NA	TRBV2	TGTGCCAGCAGTGAACAACTAGCGGCACAAGAGACCCAGTACTTC	CASSEQLAAQETQYF
TRBJ1-1	NA	NA	TRBV10-3	TGCGCCATCACCCTGGGACAAGGAAACACTGAAGCTTTCTTT	CAITLGQGNTEAFF
TRBJ2-5	NA	many	TRBV4-3	TGCGCCAGCAGCCAAGATGGAGGGGAGACCCAGTACTTC	CASSQDGGETQYF
TRBJ2-7	NA	NA	TRBV19	TGTGCCAGTAGTATCGGCTCTCGTACGGAGCAGTACTTC	CASSIGSRTEQYF
TRBJ1-2	TRBD1	NA	TRBV3-1	TGCGCCAGCAGCCCAGGGACAGGGGGTGTCTATGGCTACACCTTC	CASSPGTGGVYGYTF
TRBJ2-1	NA	NA	TRBV24-1	TGTGCCACCAGTGATGAGAGGGGGCAGTTCTTC	CATSDERGQFF
TRBJ2-7	TRBD1	NA	TRBV25-1	TGTGCCAGCAGTGCCGATCGGGACAGGGGGAGTTACGAGCAGTACTTC	CASSADRDRGSYEQYF
TRBJ2-7	NA	NA	TRBV20-1	TGCAGTGCCATTGGCAGGGTGACCTACGAGCAGTACTTC	CSAIGRVTYEQYF
TRBJ2-3	TRBD2	NA	TRBV7-2	TGTGCCAGCAGCTTCAGCGGGGGGGCGGATACGCAGTATTTT	CASSFSGGADTQYF
TRBJ1-2	NA	NA	TRBV15	TGTGCCACCAGCAGAGAAGGGGCTGGCTATGGCTACACCTTC	CATSREGAGYGYTF
TRBJ2-1	NA	NA	TRBV11-1	TGTGCCAGCAACAACCGAGCCTTGGGGAATGAGCAGTTCTTC	CASNNRALGNEQFF
TRBJ2-7	NA	NA	TRBV7-9	TGTGCCAGCAGTGAGTGGGCCAGCTCCTACGAGCAGTACTTC	CASSEWASSYEQYF
TRBJ1-5	NA	few	TRBV15	TGTGCCACCAGCAGAGGGGACCATAGCAATCAGCCCCAGCATTTT	CATSRGDHSNQPQHF
TRBJ2-2	TRBD1	NA	TRBV19	TGTGCCAGTAGTACGCGACAGGGATTGGACACCGGGGAGCTGTTTTTT	CASSTRQGLDTGELFF
TRBJ2-5	NA	few	TRBV10-1	TGCGCCAGCACCATAGGGGGGGTCAAGACCCAGTACTTC	CASTIGGVKTQYF
TRBJ1-6	NA	NA	TRBV5-1	TGCGCAAGCAGCTTGGCCTGGGGGTCAAGCTCCTATAATTCACCCCTCCACTTT	CASSLAWGSSSYNSPLHF
TRBJ1-2	NA	NA	TRBV14	TGTGCCAGCAGCCCCGTATCGGGAGGGGAATATGGCTACACCTTC	CASSPVSGGEYGYTF
TRBJ1-2	NA	NA	TRBV19	TGTGCTAGTAGTATTCAGGTCTCCCACTATGGCTACACCTTC	CASSIQVSHYGYTF